This T cell receptor beta chain was obtained from a study of cytomegalovirus exposure and HLA in healthy donors. General study findings and limits: Reported performance of the classifier showed diagnosis of cytomegalovirus status with high specificity and sensitivity. The study dropped some indistinguishable V segments, TRBV6-2 and TRBV6-3 among them.

Everyone who donated was a healthy bone marrow donor. Germline CDR1 and CDR2: SQVTM and ANQGSEA. The J segment lost 1 base and the V segment lost 6 bases, leaving 6 bases of the junction unmatched. CDR3 length: 14 amino acids. With respect to this clone: Its antigen is as yet unknown.

A multiplex PCR was run with 60 Vbeta primers and 13 Jbeta primers. Produced via immunoSEQ multiplex PCR; TCRdb's table is partial and in-frame only. The data hold 55,000 or so clones, with over 70% observed a single time. The sample consisted of PBMCs. The receptor's source is a man aged 18-30 years in good health and CMV-seronegative. The V gene is TRBV29-1, the J gene TRBJ1-1, with 9 bases identical to TRBD1. The CDR3 region is CSVGTGNPNTEAFF. CDR3 sequence (DNA): TGCAGCGTAGGGACAGGGAACCCGAACACTGAAGCTTTCTTT.